The 23 T cell receptor beta chains below were found in one sample sequenced in a study of CD8+CD57+ T cells in acquired aplastic anemia (dated by TCRdb to about 2018). This sample was sequenced with an Illumina HiSeq 2000. Genomic DNA was used as template for profiling of TCR beta VDJ combinations and CDR3 sequences. TCRdb passed the public sequencing reads through fastp at Q25 and MiXCR, retaining productive beta sequences. Merged by CDR3 protein, the rows form single entries marked with the most common genes and DNA. The sample data list about 160,000 distinct CDR3 sequences, and about half of these were observed just once. 2.5% to 3.5% of the sample is held by the ten biggest clonotypes. Expansion of CD8+CD57+ cells had been shown by flow cytometry in the patients chosen for sequencing. Sequencing was done on a sample of sorted CD4+, CD8+, or CD8+CD57+ T cells (not recorded which) from PBMCs. The receptors shown here come from a human donor with aplastic anemia.

This clonotype was detected many times. The conserved closing phenylalanine or tryptophan is absent in this CDR3, likely reflecting a read error. Because the CDR3's place on the DNA is in doubt, the DNA is left out and the CDR3 is given as listed by TCRdb. The J gene is TRBJ1-4, the V gene TRBV20-1. CDR1 and CDR2 from the germline V gene are DFQATT and SNEGSKA (reference sequence). A total of 9 residues make up the CDR3, ends included. This CDR3 is CSARQSERV.

This clonotype was observed many times. V is TRBV5-4 and J is TRBJ2-1, with TRBD1 as a possible D gene (5 bases). The CDR3 consists of 14 residues. Germline V gene data show CDR1 as SGHNT and CDR2 as YYREEE (reference sequence). V lost 4 bases and J 9 bases, leaving 17 bases between the germline ends. The CDR3, as DNA: TGTGCCAGCAGCCCATTTCAGGGAATCGCTGAGCAGTTCTTC. Its translation: CASSPFQGIAEQFF.

The chain recombines TRBV19 with TRBJ2-3; the match to TRBD2 covers 10 bases. In germline, CDR1 is LNHDA, CDR2 SQIVND (reference sequence). CDR3 length: 16 residues. Germline trimming cut 5 bases from V and 8 bases from J; bases unmatched to any gene: 13. The CDR3 nucleotides read TGTGCCAGTAGTCCGCAGCGGGGGGGCCGCTCAGGTACGCAGTATTTT. This codes for CASSPQRGGRSGTQYF. Using reference TRBV19 and TRBJ2-3 for the parts outside the CDR3, the full variable domain is DGGITQSPKYLFRKEGQNVTLSCEQNLNHDAMYWYRQDPGQGLRLIYYSQIVNDFQKGDIAEGYSVSREKKESFPLTVTSAQKNPTAFYLCASSPQRGGRSGTQYFGPGTRLTVL.

This chain connects TRBV15 to TRBJ1-1; D might be TRBD1 (5 bases). V was pared by 3 bases and J by 4 bases, with 9 bases between. The germline V gene encodes CDR1 LNHNV and CDR2 YYDKDF (reference sequence). CDR3 length equals 13 residues. This chain's CDR3 is CATSSREGTEAFF. The CDR3 coding sequence is TGTGCCACCAGCAGCAGGGAGGGCACTGAAGCTTTCTTT.

V and J are TRBV20-1 and TRBJ2-6; D perhaps matches TRBD1 (6 bases). Trimming pared 0 bases from V and 0 bases from J, leaving 12 bases between. The CDR3 length is 17 residues. Germline values: CDR1 DFQATT, CDR2 SNEGSKA (reference sequence). CDR3 sequence (DNA): TGCAGTGCTAGAGAAGAGGACAGAAGCTCTGGGGCCAACGTCCTGACTTTC. Residues: CSAREEDRSSGANVLTF.

The V and J genes are TRBV7-2 and TRBJ2-7, with 10 bases lining up with TRBD2. V was clipped by 4 bases and J by 5 bases; unmatched bases: 5. The length of the CDR3 is 14 residues. CDR1 is SGHTA, CDR2 FQGNSA, per germline. In DNA, the CDR3 is TGTGCCAGCAGCTATCCTAGCGGGGGCAACGAGCAGTACGTC. Amino acids: CASSYPSGGNEQYV.

This clonotype was recorded once. This chain joins TRBV19 and TRBJ1-6; D is uncertain. V was cut by 0 bases and J by 10 bases, with 13 bases left in between. CDR3 length: 15 residues. Germline V gene sequence: CDR1 LNHDA, CDR2 SQIVND (reference sequence). CDR3 in amino acids: CASSIDWVVGSPLHF. In DNA form, the CDR3 reads TGTGCCAGTAGTATAGATTGGGTCGTCGGCTCACCCCTCCACTTT.

The chain couples TRBV25-1 to TRBJ2-3, with 9 bases identical to TRBD2. V lost 5 bases to trimming and J lost 4 bases; unmatched junction nucleotides: 16. The germline V gene encodes CDR1 MGHDK and CDR2 SYGVNS. The CDR3 covers 18 residues. In DNA form, the CDR3 reads TGTGCCAGCAGTTTAGGGCGGGGGGGTAACTCTCCAGCAGATACGCAGTATTTT. Protein sequence: CASSLGRGGNSPADTQYF.

Here the CDR3 reads CASNLPAQGPGGETQYF. The CDR3 DNA is TGTGCCAGCAATCTCCCCGCGCAGGGGCCGGGGGGGGAGACCCAGTACTTC. The chain carries TRBV2 and TRBJ2-5; 8 bases are shared with TRBD2. The V gene's germline CDR1 is SNHLY and CDR2 FYNNEI. This CDR3 comprises 17 residues. Trimming removed 7 bases from V and 5 bases from J; junction bases left unmatched: 18. The full variable domain, in which reference TRBV2 and TRBJ2-5 provide the parts outside the CDR3, is EPEVTQTPSHQVTQMGQEVILRCVPISNHLYFYWYRQILGQKVEFLVSFYNNEISEKSEIFDDQFSVERPDGSNFTLKIRSTKLEDSAMYFCASNLPAQGPGGETQYFGPGTRLLVL.

This clonotype was seen ten or more times. The chain recombines TRBV5-1 with TRBJ1-6, with D uncertain. This CDR3 region has 17 residues. Germline V gives CDR1 SGHRS, CDR2 YFSETQ. Between the trimmed V and J ends, which lost 0 bases and 0 bases, there was a span of 10 bases. CDR3 coding DNA: TGCGCCAGCAGCTTGGACGGCTGGGGCTCCTATAATTCACCCCTCCACTTT. Translated: CASSLDGWGSYNSPLHF.

The V and J genes are TRBV7-9 and TRBJ1-1; no firm D call. V lost 5 bases, J lost 1 base, and 11 bases lay in between. Germline V CDR1 and CDR2: SEHNR, FQNEAQ (reference sequence). The CDR3 extends over 14 amino acids. DNA of the CDR3: TGTGCCAGCAGCGGCGCAGCGGGGAACACTGAAGCTTTCTTT. Protein sequence: CASSGAAGNTEAFF.

This clonotype was recorded only once. Germline and junction disagree at one end, which may indicate a read error. J is TRBJ1-5 and V is TRBV29-1; TRBD1 matches at 9 bases. The CDR3 contains 15 residues. The germline CDR1 and CDR2 sequences are SQVTM and ANQGSEA. The CDR3 loop is CSLATGGGTNQPQHF. DNA for the CDR3: TGCAGCCTTGCGACAGGGGGTGGGACCAATCAGCCTCAGCATTTT. Complete variable domain (other parts from reference TRBV29-1 and TRBJ1-5): SAVISQKPSRDICQRGTSLTIQCQVDSQVTMMFWYRQQPGQSLTLIATANQGSEATYESGFVIDKFPISRPNLTFSTLTVSNMSPEDSSIYLCSLATGGGTNQPQHFGDGTRLSIL.

This clonotype was counted ten times or more. V and J are TRBV6-1 and TRBJ1-6; TRBD1 matches 12 bases. The CDR3 is made up of 15 amino acids. The germline V gene has CDR1 MNHNS and CDR2 SASEGT. J gave up 11 bases and V 3 bases, and 5 bases lay outside the gene matches. The CDR3: CASSEGQGARTPLHF. DNA for the CDR3: TGTGCCAGCAGTGAGGGACAGGGGGCGCGTACACCCCTCCACTTT.

This clonotype was seen a handful of times. V gene TRBV15 combines with J gene TRBJ2-7, with 7 bases fitting TRBD2. The CDR3 sequence is 17 residues long. The V and J ends lost 4 bases and 2 bases, in that order; junction bases with no gene match: 14. Germline CDR1 LNHNV, CDR2 YYDKDF (reference sequence). Here the CDR3 DNA reads TGTGCCACCAGCACCATCGCGGGGGATCTGGGTCCCTACGAGCAGTACTTC. Encoded protein: CATSTIAGDLGPYEQYF.

The chain couples TRBV25-1 to TRBJ2-1, with 7 positions matching TRBD1. The CDR3 totals 13 residues. V shed 5 bases, J shed 4 bases, and the junction held 2 bases outside the gene matches. Germline V CDR1 and CDR2: MGHDK, SYGVNS. The CDR3 protein is CASSRQGYNEQFF. CDR3 coding DNA: TGTGCCAGCAGTCGACAGGGTTACAATGAGCAGTTCTTC.

The gene calls are TRBV7-6 and TRBJ1-1; D possibly corresponds to TRBD1 (5 bases). Germline V gene lookup returns CDR1 SGHVS and CDR2 FNYEAQ. Trimming stripped 6 bases from V and 1 base from J, with 9 bases between. The CDR3 sequence is 13 residues long. CDR3 nucleotide sequence: TGTGCCAGCAGAGGGACGGGGAACACTGAAGCTTTCTTT. Amino acids: CASRGTGNTEAFF.

The table lists this clonotype with many counts. V and J are TRBV18 and TRBJ2-3, with D uncertain. This CDR3 region has 15 residues. The ends were cut back, 4 bases at V and 0 bases at J, with 11 bases in the middle. Germline assignment: CDR1 KGHSH and CDR2 LQKENI. The CDR3 nucleotides are TGTGCCAGCTCACACGACGGGCTTAGCACAGATACGCAGTATTTT. Amino acid sequence: CASSHDGLSTDTQYF.

In this sample, this clonotype turned up many times. The genes are TRBV7-2 and TRBJ1-2, with D possibly TRBD1 on 5 matching bases. The CDR3 is 12 amino acids. Germline V CDR1 and CDR2: SGHTA, FQGNSA. V shed 6 bases and J shed 4 bases, with 9 bases lying between them. Here the CDR3 reads CASSQGTYGYTF. In nucleotides, the CDR3 is TGTGCCAGCAGTCAGGGAACCTATGGCTACACCTTC.

V gene TRBV12-3 or TRBV12-4 combines with J gene TRBJ2-7; 10 bases agree with TRBD1. The V segment lost 1 base and the J segment 8 bases; nucleotides outside the gene matches: 5. The CDR3 is 14 amino acids. Written as DNA, the CDR3 is TGTGCCAGCAGTTTAGGCTCGGACAGGGGGAAGCAGTACTTC. Encoded protein: CASSLGSDRGKQYF.

This clonotype turned up a few times. This sequence joins TRBV10-3 and TRBJ1-1; perhaps TRBD1 as D (6 bases). V lost 10 bases, J lost 5 bases, and 23 bases lay in between. The CDR3 is 15 amino acids. Germline values: CDR1 ENHRY, CDR2 SYGVKD. The CDR3 nucleotides are TGTGCCAGCGGGATCTCCTACAGGGTTGGTACTGAAGCTTTCTTT. Encoded protein: CASGISYRVGTEAFF.

This chain uses TRBV2 with TRBJ2-7; 7 bases map to TRBD1. CDR1 is SNHLY and CDR2 is FYNNEI in the germline V gene. J lost 2 bases, V lost 5 bases, and 3 bases had no gene match. This CDR3 is built from 13 residues. The chain's CDR3 is CASSSQGAYEQYF. The CDR3 coding sequence is TGTGCCAGCAGTTCCCAGGGGGCCTACGAGCAGTACTTC.

The chain links TRBV25-1 to TRBJ2-7; a weak D match, TRBD1 (7 bases). The germline gives CDR1 MGHDK, CDR2 SYGVNS. The CDR3 runs 12 residues. The V and J ends lost 5 bases and 7 bases respectively, with 12 bases between them. The CDR3 sequence is CASSYAGGEQYF. CDR3 bases: TGTGCCAGCAGTTACGCAGGGGGGGAGCAGTACTTC.

J is TRBJ2-1 and V is TRBV6-2 or TRBV6-3, with 11 bases aligning to TRBD1. CDR1 and CDR2 (germline): MNHEY, SVGEGT. This CDR3 is 15 amino acids long. J was trimmed by 4 bases and V by 4 bases; bases with no gene match: 3. In DNA, the CDR3 is TGTGCCAGCAGTTGGACAGGGGGCCCATACAATGAGCAGTTCTTC. Its protein product is CASSWTGGPYNEQFF.